Presented here are 6 T cell receptor beta chains from one specimen sequenced in a study of beta chain features in type 1 diabetes. Study-level points and caveats: A moderate, significant TCRB CDR3 shortening appeared in type 1 diabetes across four CD4+ subsets.

Expressed TCRB transcripts were sequenced, since all the RNA that had been isolated was reverse transcribed. Clones were sequenced by immunoSEQ multiplex PCR, and TCRdb holds only the in-frame ones, with some missing. The data show around 180,000 clones, with roughly 8% seen just once and approximately 0.5% held by the top ten. The antigens for these receptors are not known. The source material was central memory CD4+ T cells from blood. The receptors were gathered from a man younger than 35 with type 1 diabetes.

CDR3 in amino acids: CASSLSGVNEKLFF. The CDR3 DNA is TGTGCCAGCAGTTTATCAGGGGTTAATGAAAAACTGTTTTTT. The V gene is TRBV28, the J gene TRBJ1-4; TRBD1 is a possible D gene (6 bases). Looked up from germline, CDR1 is MDHEN and CDR2 is SYDVKM. The CDR3 spans 14 residues. The V gene lost 1 base and the J gene lost 4 bases, with 7 bases spanning the gap.

This clone showed up many times. This rearrangement joins TRBV2 to TRBJ2-7, with TRBD1 matching over 8 bases. The CDR3 sequence is 13 residues long. The V segment lost 8 bases and the J segment 2 bases; nucleotides outside the gene matches: 5. The V gene's germline CDR1 is SNHLY and CDR2 FYNNEI. DNA for the CDR3: TGTGCCAGCCACCGGACAGGGACCTACGAGCAGTACTTC. It encodes CASHRTGTYEQYF.

A few counts support this clone. This chain uses TRBV2 with TRBJ1-4; 11 bases map to TRBD1. Germline values: CDR1 SNHLY, CDR2 FYNNEI. J lost 7 bases, V lost 5 bases, and 12 bases had no gene match. The CDR3 totals 17 residues. The CDR3 loop is CASSQIRVGTGGEKLFF. The DNA for the CDR3 is TGTGCCAGCAGTCAGATCCGCGTCGGGACAGGGGGTGAAAAACTGTTTTTT.

This clone was detected only a few times. The chain is built from TRBV6-5 and TRBJ2-4, with a weak D call TRBD1 (7 bases). The CDR3 consists of 13 residues. CDR1 is MNHEY, CDR2 SVGAGI, per germline. Trimming shortened V by 6 bases and J by 3 bases, and 9 bases separated the two germline ends. The CDR3 loop reads CASSRGDKNIQYF. In DNA, the CDR3 is TGTGCCAGCAGCAGGGGGGACAAAAACATTCAGTACTTC.

This clone was seen more than once but under ten times. The V and J genes are TRBV11-3 and TRBJ2-3, with 9 bases that match TRBD2. The CDR3 runs to 15 residues. Trimming at V came to 2 bases and at J to 6 bases, leaving 6 bases not matched to a gene. Germline CDR1 is SGHNT and CDR2 is YENEEA. The CDR3 region has the DNA TGTGCCAGCAGCTTATCCCTAGCGGGGTCTGATACGCAGTATTTT. Amino acid sequence: CASSLSLAGSDTQYF.

The genes are TRBV7-2 and TRBJ2-7; D is ambiguous. V lost 1 base, J lost 4 bases, and 11 bases lay in between. CDR3 length equals 14 residues. Germline V CDR1 and CDR2: SGHTA, FQGNSA. CDR3 DNA sequence: TGTGCCAGCAGCTTAGGTTCAGGTAGTTACGAGCAGTACTTC. It codes for CASSLGSGSYEQYF.